This TCR beta chain was observed in a study of cytomegalovirus exposure and HLA in healthy donors. Both 60 Vbeta primers and 13 Jbeta primers went into the PCR. In the authors' workflow: In a later analysis, around 10 million of 75 million to 90 million unique beta chains occurred in at least two donors. Produced via immunoSEQ multiplex PCR; TCRdb's table is partial and in-frame only. That table furnishes V, J and clone size, whereas the DNA furnished D and trimming. Of 50,000 to 70,000 clones in the sample, around 83% were seen once. Notes on this clone: The antigen remains undetermined.

Whole-study findings and limits: In a later analysis, HLA-C alleles had the fewest associated TCRs, DRB1 alleles the most. Reports indicated that the classifier achieved high specificity and sensitivity in diagnosing cytomegalovirus status. Associated with cytomegalovirus, according to the listing, were 150 to 200 TCR beta chains.

The CDR3 is made up of 15 amino acids. Germline values: CDR1 MNHNS, CDR2 SASEGT. The junction had 3 bases not matched to a gene; V was cut back by 1 base and J by 6 bases. The sequenced sample consisted of PBMCs. The TCR originated in a human donor in good health. This sequence joins TRBV6-1 and TRBJ2-3, with TRBD2 matching over 11 bases. The CDR3 is CASSEGLAGGDTQYF. The CDR3 nucleotides are TGTGCCAGCAGTGAAGGGCTAGCGGGAGGTGATACGCAGTATTTT.